This entry features one T cell receptor (beta chain) sequence. The antigen is undetermined. CDR1 is MNHNS and CDR2 is SASEGT in the germline V gene. This CDR3 comprises 15 residues. V gave up 4 bases and J gave up 4 bases, with 16 bases separating them. These data are taken from a study of cytomegalovirus exposure and HLA in healthy donors. Overall study findings and caveats: Presence/absence analysis assumed near-uniform sequencing depth across donors. Despite most TCR sequences being rare, some public TCRs occurred in many donors.

PCR used 60 Vbeta primers and 13 Jbeta primers. Data came from immunoSEQ multiplex PCR; TCRdb stores just in-frame clones and leaves some out. The sample holds about 110,000 clones, over 70% seen once. The origin of this receptor is a man aged 25-40 years in good health and CMV-seronegative. The chain recombines TRBV6-1 with TRBJ1-2; a weak D match, TRBD1 (6 bases). The sequencing sample was made of PBMCs. CDR3 amino acids: CASSGSWGRSYGYTF. The CDR3 DNA reads TGTGCCAGCAGTGGTTCTTGGGGGCGCAGCTATGGCTACACCTTC.